Each of the 20 T cell receptor beta chains below was sequenced from the same sample in a study of CD8+CD57+ T cells in acquired aplastic anemia. Patients chosen for sequencing had CD8+CD57+ cells that had expanded, as shown by flow cytometry. Genomic DNA, the template, was used for profiling of the TCR beta VDJ and CDR3. MiXCR was run by TCRdb on the reads, yielding one entry per CDR3 protein. The sample holds 130,000 or so distinct CDR3 sequences, 50% to 60% seen once. Material for sequencing was sorted CD4+, CD8+, or CD8+CD57+ T cells (not recorded which) from PBMCs. The receptor set was obtained from a human donor with aplastic anemia.

The V and J genes are TRBV24-1 and TRBJ2-1; 7 bases agree with TRBD2. Germline assignment: CDR1 KGHDR and CDR2 SFDVKD. V shed 4 bases, J shed 5 bases, and the junction held 13 bases outside the gene matches. The CDR3 totals 17 residues. CDR3 sequence reads: CATSDRKPGLRNNEQFF. CDR3 coding DNA: TGTGCCACCAGTGACCGGAAACCGGGACTACGGAACAATGAGCAGTTCTTC.

The genes are TRBV10-3 and TRBJ1-4; TRBD1 matches 10 bases. The germline V gene encodes CDR1 ENHRY and CDR2 SYGVKD. The V segment lost 3 bases and the J segment 7 bases; nucleotides outside the gene matches: 5. CDR3 length: 15 amino acids. This chain's CDR3 is CAISDPTGGGEKLFF. The CDR3 DNA is TGTGCCATCAGTGACCCGACAGGGGGCGGTGAAAAACTGTTTTTT.

The table lists this clonotype with a count of one. A much bigger clone sits one base away, suggesting this may be a read error. This chain joins TRBV11-2 and TRBJ2-2; 10 nucleotides line up with TRBD2. Germline values: CDR1 SGHAT, CDR2 FQNNGV. The CDR3 is 16 residues long. The CDR3 DNA is TGTGCCAGCAGCGAAGTAGCGGGGGGCTATACCGGGGGGCTGTTTTTT. Its translation: CASSEVAGGYTGGLFF.

At least ten counts were recorded for this clonotype. The CDR3 DNA sequence: TGTGCCAGCAGCCCGGAGGTCCGGGCGTCCACCGGGGAGCTGTTTTTT. It is translated as CASSPEVRASTGELFF. The chain uses TRBV11-1 and TRBJ2-2, with a weak D call TRBD2 (5 bases). Looked up from germline, CDR1 is SGHAT and CDR2 is FQDESV (reference sequence). The CDR3 loop spans 16 amino acids. Trimming stripped 5 bases from V and 4 bases from J, with 17 bases between.

CDR3 residues: CATQDGRNEQYF. In DNA, the CDR3 is TGTGCCACACAGGACGGCAGGAACGAGCAGTACTTC. This rearrangement joins TRBV19 to TRBJ2-7; a weak D match, TRBD1 (5 bases). Germline V gene lookup returns CDR1 LNHDA and CDR2 SQIVND (reference sequence). Trimming removed 10 bases at V and 5 bases at J, with 15 bases between. The CDR3 is made up of 12 amino acids. Variable domain in full (rest from reference TRBV19 and TRBJ2-7): DGGITQSPKYLFRKEGQNVTLSCEQNLNHDAMYWYRQDPGQGLRLIYYSQIVNDFQKGDIAEGYSVSREKKESFPLTVTSAQKNPTAFYLCATQDGRNEQYFGPGTRLTVT.

This rearrangement joins TRBV19 to TRBJ2-7; a possible D gene is TRBD2 (5 bases). The CDR3 spans 16 residues. The V gene lost 8 bases and the J gene lost 1 base, with 21 bases spanning the gap. Germline V gives CDR1 LNHDA, CDR2 SQIVND (reference sequence). CDR3 protein: CASSRLGGSSSYEQYF. DNA of the CDR3: TGTGCCAGTTCCCGGCTGGGCGGGTCCTCATCCTACGAGCAGTACTTC.

For this clonotype: A much larger clone is a single base away; this may be a read error. The chain links TRBV5-1 to TRBJ1-2; the D gene is possibly TRBD1 (5 bases). Per the germline V gene, CDR1 is SGHRS and CDR2 is YFSETQ. CDR3 size: 12 residues. The CDR3 sequence is CASSLGAGFYIF. In DNA form, the CDR3 reads TGCGCCAGCAGCTTGGGCGCAGGGTTCTACATCTTC.

The rearrangement joins TRBV10-3 to TRBJ2-7; possibly TRBD1 or TRBD2 for D (5 bases each). V was clipped by 8 bases and J by 1 base, with 6 bases between them. Germline loops: CDR1 ENHRY, CDR2 SYGVKD. The CDR3 is made up of 11 amino acids. The CDR3 DNA is TGTGCCATCGGGGGATCCTACGAGCAGTACTTC. Its translation: CAIGGSYEQYF.

This clonotype was observed many times. The J gene is TRBJ1-6, the V gene TRBV27, with D unclear. The CDR3 length is 15 residues. V lost 5 bases and J 7 bases, leaving 15 bases between the germline ends. CDR1 is MNHEY, CDR2 SMNVEV, per germline (reference sequence). The CDR3 reads CASSLMPEGNSPLHF. The CDR3 DNA is TGTGCCAGCAGTCTTATGCCCGAAGGGAATTCACCCCTCCACTTT.

The rearrangement uses TRBV5-1 and TRBJ2-7; the D gene could be TRBD1 or TRBD2 (5 bases each). Germline V gene data show CDR1 as SGHRS and CDR2 as YFSETQ. The CDR3 length is 15 residues. The V end lost 4 bases, the J end lost 3 bases, and 17 bases lay between the germline ends. The CDR3 sequence: CASSRGGRAGYEQYF. CDR3 bases: TGCGCCAGCAGCCGGGGTGGCAGGGCTGGCTACGAGCAGTACTTC.

J is TRBJ2-7 and V is TRBV10-2; TRBD2 matches 8 bases. CDR3 length: 13 residues. J was trimmed by 4 bases and V by 2 bases; bases with no gene match: 1. Germline CDR1 reads WSHSY; CDR2 reads SAAADI. CDR3 sequence reads: CASSEGLAYEQYF. The CDR3 nucleotides are TGCGCCAGCAGTGAGGGACTAGCATACGAGCAGTACTTC.

This clonotype was recorded once. The J gene is TRBJ1-5, the V gene TRBV20-1, with D tentatively TRBD1 (5 bases). V lost 0 bases, J lost 0 bases, and 15 bases lay in between. Germline assignment: CDR1 DFQATT and CDR2 SNEGSKA (reference sequence). The CDR3 is 17 amino acids. As DNA, the CDR3 is TGCAGTGCTAGAGACCTGGGACGCCGTTATAGCAATCAGCCCCAGCATTTT. This encodes CSARDLGRRYSNQPQHF.

V usage is TRBV7-9 and J usage is TRBJ1-2; D is undetermined. Trimming shortened V by 4 bases and J by 4 bases, and 10 bases separated the two germline ends. Germline V gives CDR1 SEHNR, CDR2 FQNEAQ (reference sequence). The CDR3 length is 13 residues. Here the CDR3 DNA reads TGTGCCAGCAGCTCCTCCTCGGCCTATGGCTACACCTTC. It translates to CASSSSSAYGYTF. Supplemented by reference TRBV7-9 and TRBJ1-2, the full variable domain reads DTGVSQNPRHKITKRGQNVTFRCDPISEHNRLYWYRQTLGQGPEFLTYFQNEAQLEKSRLLSDRFSAERPKGSFSTLEIQRTEQGDSAMYLCASSSSSAYGYTFGSGTRLTVV.

This chain uses TRBV10-3 with TRBJ2-7; D remains ambiguous. V was shortened by 4 bases and J by 3 bases, with 4 bases between the two germline ends. The CDR3 extends over 11 amino acids. Germline CDR1 is ENHRY and CDR2 is SYGVKD. The CDR3 region has the DNA TGTGCCATCAGTGGCGGCTACGAGCAGTACTTC. Its translation is CAISGGYEQYF.

The chain carries TRBV7-9 and TRBJ1-4; tentative D call: TRBD1 (6 bases). Germline V CDR1 and CDR2: SEHNR, FQNEAQ (reference sequence). The V end was cut by 7 bases, the J end by 8 bases, with 14 bases between. This CDR3 spans 13 amino acids. Written as DNA, the CDR3 is TGTGCCAGCAACGGACAGAAGGGGGAAAAACTGTTTTTT. This translates into CASNGQKGEKLFF.

This clonotype showed up many times. V is TRBV24-1 and J is TRBJ2-5; the match to TRBD1 covers 9 bases. J gave up 5 bases and V 2 bases, and 2 bases lay outside the gene matches. The CDR3 runs 14 residues. Germline V gene sequence: CDR1 KGHDR, CDR2 SFDVKD. CDR3 loop: CATSDSGQGETQYF. CDR3 bases: TGTGCCACCAGTGATTCCGGACAGGGGGAGACCCAGTACTTC.

The chain carries TRBV7-8 and TRBJ1-1, with a possible D match to TRBD1 (5 bases). CDR1 and CDR2 from the germline V gene are SGHVS and FQNEAQ. With 1 base removed from V and 3 bases from J, the gap between germline ends came to 9 bases. CDR3 length equals 14 residues. CDR3 loop: CASSLDPGDTEAFF. The CDR3 nucleotides read TGTGCCAGCAGCTTAGATCCGGGGGACACTGAAGCTTTCTTT.

The rearrangement uses TRBV20-1 and TRBJ1-5; TRBD1 might be the D (5 bases). Trimming removed 6 bases at V and 2 bases at J, with 11 bases between. Germline V gives CDR1 DFQATT, CDR2 SNEGSKA (reference sequence). This CDR3 has 13 amino acids. CDR3 protein: CSAPGAGNQPQHF. In DNA, the CDR3 is TGCAGTGCACCTGGGGCCGGCAATCAGCCCCAGCATTTT.

This clonotype appeared many times. The CDR3 sequence is CSASPFPRSLTYEQYF. In DNA, the CDR3 is TGCAGTGCTAGTCCCTTTCCGAGATCTCTCACCTACGAGCAGTACTTC. The V call is TRBV20-1, the J call TRBJ2-7, with D uncertain. Trimming pared 3 bases from V and 2 bases from J, leaving 20 bases between. Germline V gives CDR1 DFQATT, CDR2 SNEGSKA (reference sequence). The CDR3 is 16 residues long.

Only one count was recorded for this clonotype. The rearrangement uses TRBV7-9 and TRBJ2-7; D may be TRBD2 (5 bases). CDR3 length equals 14 residues. CDR1 is SEHNR and CDR2 is FQNEAQ in the germline V gene (reference sequence). Trimming removed 9 bases from V and 2 bases from J, with 17 bases in between. The CDR3 is CASSMAGVAYEQYF. CDR3 nucleotides: TGTGCCAGTAGTATGGCCGGGGTTGCCTACGAGCAGTACTTC.